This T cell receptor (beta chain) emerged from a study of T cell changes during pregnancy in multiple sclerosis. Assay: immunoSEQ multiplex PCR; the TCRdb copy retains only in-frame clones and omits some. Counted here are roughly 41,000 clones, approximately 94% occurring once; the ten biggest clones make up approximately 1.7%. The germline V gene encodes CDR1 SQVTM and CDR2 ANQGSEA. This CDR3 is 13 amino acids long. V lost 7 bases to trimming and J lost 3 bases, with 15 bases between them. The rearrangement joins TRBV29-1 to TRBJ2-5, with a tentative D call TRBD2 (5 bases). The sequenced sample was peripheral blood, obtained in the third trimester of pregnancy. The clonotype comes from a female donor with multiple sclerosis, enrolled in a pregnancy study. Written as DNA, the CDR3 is TGCAGCGCCTCCCCGGGATACAAAGAGACCCAGTACTTC. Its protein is CSASPGYKETQYF.